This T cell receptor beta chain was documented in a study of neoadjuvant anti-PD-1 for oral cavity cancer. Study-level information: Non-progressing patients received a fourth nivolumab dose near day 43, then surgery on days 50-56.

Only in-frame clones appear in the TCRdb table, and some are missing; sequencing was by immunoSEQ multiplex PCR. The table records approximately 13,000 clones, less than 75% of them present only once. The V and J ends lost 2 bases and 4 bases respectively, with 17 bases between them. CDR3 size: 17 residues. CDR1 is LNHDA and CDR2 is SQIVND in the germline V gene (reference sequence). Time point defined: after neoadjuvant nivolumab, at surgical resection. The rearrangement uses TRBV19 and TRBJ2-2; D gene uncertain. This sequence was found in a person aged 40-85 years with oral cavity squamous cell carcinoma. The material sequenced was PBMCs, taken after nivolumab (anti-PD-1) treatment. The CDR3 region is CASSISASSLFTGELFF. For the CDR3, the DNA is TGTGCCAGTAGTATAAGCGCCTCCTCCCTCTTCACCGGGGAGCTGTTTTTT.